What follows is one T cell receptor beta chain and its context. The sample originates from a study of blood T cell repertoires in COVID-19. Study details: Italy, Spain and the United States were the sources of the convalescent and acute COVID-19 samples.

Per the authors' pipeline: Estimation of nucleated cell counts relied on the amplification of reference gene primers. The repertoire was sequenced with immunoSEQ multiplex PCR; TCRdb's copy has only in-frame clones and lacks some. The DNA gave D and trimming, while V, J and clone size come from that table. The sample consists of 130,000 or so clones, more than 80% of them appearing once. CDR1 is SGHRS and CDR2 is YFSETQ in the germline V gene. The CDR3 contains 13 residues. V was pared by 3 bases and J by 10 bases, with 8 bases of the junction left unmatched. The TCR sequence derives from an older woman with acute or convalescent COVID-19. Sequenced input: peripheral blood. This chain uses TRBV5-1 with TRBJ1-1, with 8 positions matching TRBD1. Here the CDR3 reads CASSSTGEGRAFF. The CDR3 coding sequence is TGCGCCAGCAGCTCGACAGGGGAAGGGCGAGCTTTCTTT.